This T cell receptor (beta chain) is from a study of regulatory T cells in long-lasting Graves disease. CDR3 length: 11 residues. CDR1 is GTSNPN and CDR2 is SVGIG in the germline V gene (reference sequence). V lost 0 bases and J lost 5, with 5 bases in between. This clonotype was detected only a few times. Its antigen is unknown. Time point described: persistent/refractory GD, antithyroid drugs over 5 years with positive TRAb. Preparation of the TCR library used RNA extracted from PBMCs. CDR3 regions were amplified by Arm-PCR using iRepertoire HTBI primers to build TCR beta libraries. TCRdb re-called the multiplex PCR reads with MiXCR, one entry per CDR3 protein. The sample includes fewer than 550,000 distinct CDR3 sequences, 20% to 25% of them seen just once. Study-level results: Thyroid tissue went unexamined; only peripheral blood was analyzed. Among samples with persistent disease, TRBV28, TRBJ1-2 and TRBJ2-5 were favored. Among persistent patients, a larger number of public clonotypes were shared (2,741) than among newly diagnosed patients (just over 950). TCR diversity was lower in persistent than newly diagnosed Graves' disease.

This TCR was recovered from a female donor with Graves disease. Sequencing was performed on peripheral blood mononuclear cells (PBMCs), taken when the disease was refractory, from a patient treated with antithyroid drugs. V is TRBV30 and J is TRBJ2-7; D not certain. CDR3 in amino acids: CAWSVSHEQYF. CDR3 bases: TGTGCCTGGAGTGTTAGCCACGAGCAGTACTTC.